This T cell receptor beta chain was identified during a study of OX40 agonist ivuxolimab in advanced cancers. Findings and limits, study-wide: CD4+ and CD8+ blood T cells expanded clonally by week 6 at 0.1 to 3.0 mg/kg. No antigen was identified for the clonally expanded peripheral T cells.

Comments on this clone: Its cognate antigen is unknown.

With 10 bases clipped from V and 6 bases from J, the junction kept 7 bases outside the gene matches. Germline assignment: CDR1 MDHEN and CDR2 SYDVKM. The CDR3 is made up of 12 amino acids. Here immunoSEQ multiplex PCR was the method, and the copy in TCRdb shows in-frame clones only, minus some. The sample includes 40,000 to 45,000 clones, roughly 90% of them seen just once. This clonotype originated in an adult with an advanced solid tumor such as melanoma, head and neck, liver or kidney cancer. The chain is built from TRBV28 and TRBJ1-2; 8 bases map to TRBD1. Sample: CD4+ or CD8+ T cells sorted from blood, taken in a trial of the OX40 agonist ivuxolimab. The CDR3 loop is CATTDREHGYTF. The DNA for the CDR3 is TGTGCCACCACGGACAGGGAGCATGGCTACACCTTC.